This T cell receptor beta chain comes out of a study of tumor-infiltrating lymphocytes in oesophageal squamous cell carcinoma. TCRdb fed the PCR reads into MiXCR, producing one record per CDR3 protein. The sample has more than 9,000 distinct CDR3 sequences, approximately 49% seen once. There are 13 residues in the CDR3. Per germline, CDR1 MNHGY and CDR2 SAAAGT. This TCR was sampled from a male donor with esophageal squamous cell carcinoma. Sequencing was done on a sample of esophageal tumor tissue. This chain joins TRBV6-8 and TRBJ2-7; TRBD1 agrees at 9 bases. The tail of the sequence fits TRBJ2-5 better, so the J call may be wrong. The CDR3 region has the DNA TGTGCCAGCAGACGGGACAGGGAAGAGACCCAGTACTTC. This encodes CASRRDREETQYF.